This TCR beta chain appears in the sequencing data of a study of blood T cell repertoires in COVID-19. Study context: Sources were T cells, B-cell-depleted T cells, or PBMCs; the material itself was cDNA or gDNA.

This clone turned up a few times. TCRdb's copy holds only in-frame clones and misses some; the assay was immunoSEQ multiplex PCR. The data contain over 85,000 clones, about nine tenths of them singletons. Trimming removed 6 bases from V and 1 base from J, with 18 bases in between. In germline, CDR1 is WNHNN, CDR2 SYGVQD (reference sequence). The CDR3 has 16 residues. The clonotype was recovered from a human donor in a cohort sampled during active COVID-19. Sample: peripheral blood. The chain joins TRBV10-1 to TRBJ2-5, with D perhaps matching TRBD2 (5 bases). The DNA of the CDR3 is TGCGCCAGCAGGCTCACTAGGAAGCAGACCCAAGAGACCCAGTACTTC. Its translation: CASRLTRKQTQETQYF.